The T cell receptor beta chain described here comes from a study of blood T cell repertoires in COVID-19. Study context: COVID-19 samples, acute and convalescent, were from the United States, Italy and Spain. Sources were T cells, B-cell-depleted T cells, or PBMCs; the material itself was cDNA or gDNA.

Turning to this clone: Other DNA sequences of this sample code for an identical CDR3.

Sequencing used immunoSEQ multiplex PCR; TCRdb keeps in-frame clones, though not all of them. This sample has roughly 260,000 clones, with 88% found just once. Germline loops: CDR1 LNHDA, CDR2 SQIVND (reference sequence). The CDR3 is 14 residues long. J was trimmed by 4 bases and V by 5 bases; bases with no gene match: 3. Sequenced input: peripheral blood. The receptor was isolated from a man between 60 and 75 years old who had recovered from COVID-19. The chain links TRBV19 to TRBJ2-5; 11 nucleotides match TRBD2. CDR3 DNA sequence: TGTGCCAGTAGTGTTAGCGGGGGGGGAGAGACCCAGTACTTC. It translates to CASSVSGGGETQYF.